Listed below are T cell receptor beta chains from one sample, sequenced in a study of monozygotic twins with cystic fibrosis. Generated by immunoSEQ multiplex PCR, the TCRdb table keeps only in-frame clones and is missing some. The sample lists around 21,000 clones; approximately 87% were seen once. Sequencing was done on a sample of blood. Source of these receptors: a woman aged 25 to 45 with cystic fibrosis. Both conserved end residues are part of each CDR3. Each record gives: D gene, V gene, clone size, J gene, CDR3 DNA, CDR3 protein. D genes are given only for firm matches. The size entry is marked missing in some rows and otherwise reads once, few, many or a size class.

d_gene: .
v_gene: TRBV7-9
abundance: .
j_gene: TRBJ1-6
CDR3nt: TGTGCCAGCAGCTTAAGTTCACCCCTCCACTTT
CDR3aa: CASSLSSPLHF

d_gene: TRBD1
v_gene: TRBV5-1
abundance: .
j_gene: TRBJ2-5
CDR3nt: TGCGCCAGCAGCTTACGGACAGGGAGAGAGACCCAGTACTTC
CDR3aa: CASSLRTGRETQYF

d_gene: TRBD2
v_gene: TRBV7-9
abundance: .
j_gene: TRBJ2-3
CDR3nt: TGTGCCAGCAGCGGGAGCGGGGGGTCGACAGATACGCAGTATTTT
CDR3aa: CASSGSGGSTDTQYF

d_gene: .
v_gene: TRBV5-1
abundance: .
j_gene: TRBJ1-1
CDR3nt: TGCGCCAGCAGCCTTGGCTCAGGGACGGTGGAAGCTTTCTTT
CDR3aa: CASSLGSGTVEAFF

d_gene: TRBD1
v_gene: TRBV4-1
abundance: .
j_gene: TRBJ2-7
CDR3nt: TGCGCCAGCAGCCACCGGACAGGGAGCTACGAGCAGTACTTC
CDR3aa: CASSHRTGSYEQYF

d_gene: TRBD2
v_gene: TRBV6-5
abundance: .
j_gene: TRBJ2-1
CDR3nt: TGTGCCAGCAGGGGACTAGCGGGGGGCCGGGAGCAGTTCTTC
CDR3aa: CASRGLAGGREQFF

d_gene: .
v_gene: TRBV5-4
abundance: .
j_gene: TRBJ2-2
CDR3nt: TGTGCCAGCAGCTTGGGACAGAACACCGGGGAGCTGTTTTTT
CDR3aa: CASSLGQNTGELFF

d_gene: .
v_gene: TRBV19
abundance: few
j_gene: TRBJ1-3
CDR3nt: TGTGCCAGTAGTCTGGGACACTTGCGAGGAAACACCATATATTTT
CDR3aa: CASSLGHLRGNTIYF

d_gene: TRBD1
v_gene: TRBV4-3
abundance: .
j_gene: TRBJ1-6
CDR3nt: TGCGCCAGCAGCTACAGGGGGGGGTATTCACCCCTCCACTTT
CDR3aa: CASSYRGGYSPLHF

d_gene: .
v_gene: TRBV7-9
abundance: .
j_gene: TRBJ1-2
CDR3nt: TGTGCCAGCAGCCAACAGGGTGTGAGTGGCTACACCTTC
CDR3aa: CASSQQGVSGYTF

d_gene: TRBD1
v_gene: TRBV2
abundance: .
j_gene: TRBJ2-7
CDR3nt: TGTGCCAGCAGGGGGGGACAGGGGACTTCCTACGAGCAGTACTTC
CDR3aa: CASRGGQGTSYEQYF

d_gene: .
v_gene: TRBV5-1
abundance: .
j_gene: TRBJ1-1
CDR3nt: TGCGCCAGCAGTTTTGACAGGAACACTGAAGCTTTCTTT
CDR3aa: CASSFDRNTEAFF

d_gene: .
v_gene: TRBV15
abundance: .
j_gene: TRBJ2-7
CDR3nt: TGTGCCACCAGCAGAGAAGGTCGGTTGAACGAGCAGTACTTC
CDR3aa: CATSREGRLNEQYF

d_gene: .
v_gene: TRBV19
abundance: .
j_gene: TRBJ2-7
CDR3nt: TGTGCCAGTAGTATTGGTCACAACTACGAGCAGTACTTC
CDR3aa: CASSIGHNYEQYF

d_gene: TRBD1
v_gene: TRBV4-1
abundance: .
j_gene: TRBJ2-7
CDR3nt: TGCGCCAGCAGCCAAGATCTTATAGGGACAGGGTACGAGCAGTACTTC
CDR3aa: CASSQDLIGTGYEQYF

d_gene: TRBD1
v_gene: TRBV2
abundance: .
j_gene: TRBJ2-7
CDR3nt: TGTGCCAGCAGCGGACAGGGAACCTCCTACGAGCAGTACTTC
CDR3aa: CASSGQGTSYEQYF

d_gene: TRBD2
v_gene: TRBV30
abundance: .
j_gene: TRBJ2-3
CDR3nt: TGTGCCTGGAGTATAATGAGCGGGGGGGCCGGTACGCAGTATTTT
CDR3aa: CAWSIMSGGAGTQYF

d_gene: .
v_gene: TRBV14
abundance: .
j_gene: TRBJ1-6
CDR3nt: TGTGCCAGCAGCCAAAGGGATTGGGAGTATCATTCACCCCTCCACTTT
CDR3aa: CASSQRDWEYHSPLHF

d_gene: TRBD2
v_gene: TRBV4-2
abundance: .
j_gene: TRBJ2-1
CDR3nt: TGTGCCAGCAGCCACTCGGGACTAGCGGGGGGGAATGAGCAGTTCTTC
CDR3aa: CASSHSGLAGGNEQFF

d_gene: .
v_gene: TRBV7-6
abundance: .
j_gene: TRBJ1-2
CDR3nt: TGTGCCAGCAGCTTAGGGCAGGGGACTAACTATGGCTACACCTTC
CDR3aa: CASSLGQGTNYGYTF

d_gene: TRBD2
v_gene: TRBV10-3
abundance: .
j_gene: TRBJ2-3
CDR3nt: TGTGCCATCACCACGACTAGCGGGGCGACAGATACGCAGTATTTT
CDR3aa: CAITTTSGATDTQYF

d_gene: .
v_gene: TRBV12-5
abundance: .
j_gene: TRBJ2-7
CDR3nt: TGTGCTAGTGGTGTAAACTACGAGCAGTACTTC
CDR3aa: CASGVNYEQYF

d_gene: .
v_gene: TRBV5-6
abundance: .
j_gene: TRBJ2-5
CDR3nt: TGTGCCAGCACCCTCAGGCAGCTTAGGGAGACCCAGTACTTC
CDR3aa: CASTLRQLRETQYF

d_gene: .
v_gene: TRBV7-6
abundance: .
j_gene: TRBJ2-2
CDR3nt: TGTGCCAGCAGCCCATTACCCACCGGGGAGCTGTTTTTT
CDR3aa: CASSPLPTGELFF

d_gene: .
v_gene: TRBV27
abundance: .
j_gene: TRBJ1-2
CDR3nt: TGTGCCAGCATCGGACCCCCTAACTATGGCTACACCTTC
CDR3aa: CASIGPPNYGYTF

d_gene: TRBD2
v_gene: TRBV6-5
abundance: .
j_gene: TRBJ2-5
CDR3nt: TGTGCCAGCGGACTAGCGGGGGCTGAGACCCAGTACTTC
CDR3aa: CASGLAGAETQYF

d_gene: TRBD1
v_gene: TRBV11-2
abundance: .
j_gene: TRBJ1-1
CDR3nt: TGTGCCAGCAGCTTAGCCCGGGACAGGGGCGACACTGAAGCTTTCTTT
CDR3aa: CASSLARDRGDTEAFF

d_gene: .
v_gene: TRBV25-1
abundance: .
j_gene: TRBJ1-1
CDR3nt: TGTGCCAGCAGTGAATATAAGGGTTTGTCTGAAGCTTTCTTT
CDR3aa: CASSEYKGLSEAFF

d_gene: .
v_gene: TRBV6-5
abundance: once
j_gene: TRBJ2-7
CDR3nt: TGTGCCAGCAGTTACTCACGTTACGAGCAGTACTTC
CDR3aa: CASSYSRYEQYF

d_gene: .
v_gene: TRBV19
abundance: .
j_gene: TRBJ1-2
CDR3nt: TGTGCCAGTAGTATTGTAACAGCAGCCGTTGGCTACACCTTC
CDR3aa: CASSIVTAAVGYTF

d_gene: .
v_gene: TRBV6-5
abundance: .
j_gene: TRBJ1-1
CDR3nt: TGTGCCAGCAGTTACTCGAGAGCTGGGTCCACTGAAGCTTTCTTT
CDR3aa: CASSYSRAGSTEAFF

d_gene: .
v_gene: TRBV10-2
abundance: once
j_gene: TRBJ2-5
CDR3nt: TGCGCCAGCAGTGAGTCGTTCGATCCAGAGACCCAGTACTTC
CDR3aa: CASSESFDPETQYF

d_gene: .
v_gene: TRBV21-1
abundance: .
j_gene: TRBJ1-5
CDR3nt: TGTGCCAGCAGCACCCGTAGTAGGCAGCCCCAGCATTTT
CDR3aa: CASSTRSRQPQHF

d_gene: .
v_gene: TRBV5-1
abundance: few
j_gene: TRBJ1-2
CDR3nt: TGCGCCAGCAGCTTGGGAGACCAGCCCTACTATGGCTACACCTTC
CDR3aa: CASSLGDQPYYGYTF

d_gene: .
v_gene: TRBV7-9
abundance: .
j_gene: TRBJ1-2
CDR3nt: TGTGCCAGCAGCTCCAACTATGGCTACACCTTC
CDR3aa: CASSSNYGYTF

d_gene: .
v_gene: TRBV6-1
abundance: .
j_gene: TRBJ1-1
CDR3nt: TGTGCCAGCAGCGGTGGAAACACTGAAGCTTTCTTT
CDR3aa: CASSGGNTEAFF

d_gene: .
v_gene: TRBV7-6
abundance: .
j_gene: TRBJ2-2
CDR3nt: TGTGCCAGCAGCTTATGGACACCTGGCCACACCGGGGAGCTGTTTTTT
CDR3aa: CASSLWTPGHTGELFF

d_gene: .
v_gene: TRBV14
abundance: few
j_gene: TRBJ1-2
CDR3nt: TGTGCCAGCAGCCATTTAGGAGGCACCTATGGCTACACCTTC
CDR3aa: CASSHLGGTYGYTF

d_gene: .
v_gene: TRBV27
abundance: .
j_gene: TRBJ1-1
CDR3nt: TGTGCCAGCAGGTCGGGCAGTGCAAGGACTGAAGCTTTCTTT
CDR3aa: CASRSGSARTEAFF

d_gene: .
v_gene: TRBV7-2
abundance: .
j_gene: TRBJ1-1
CDR3nt: TGTGCCAGCAGCCTCAGACAGGTCCCAAGGGCTTTCTTT
CDR3aa: CASSLRQVPRAFF

d_gene: TRBD2
v_gene: TRBV7-7
abundance: once
j_gene: TRBJ2-2
CDR3nt: TGTGCCAGCAGCTTTTCCAGGACTAGCGGGGGAGACACCGGGGAGCTGTTTTTT
CDR3aa: CASSFSRTSGGDTGELFF

d_gene: .
v_gene: TRBV6-5
abundance: .
j_gene: TRBJ2-3
CDR3nt: TGTGCCAGCAGCCCCCCTAACACCAAGACGGAGTATTTT
CDR3aa: CASSPPNTKTEYF